The 19 T cell receptor beta chains in this list originate from one sample, sequenced in a study of cytomegalovirus exposure and HLA in healthy donors. Clones were read by immunoSEQ multiplex PCR, and TCRdb kept only the in-frame ones, dropping some. The data contain some 150,000 clones, roughly 88% of them seen just once; the ten biggest clones take up roughly 7.7%. The sequenced sample was PBMCs. Source of these receptors: a woman between 18 and 29 years old in good health and CMV-seropositive.

The V gene is TRBV6-5, the J gene TRBJ2-6; D not certain. The germline CDR1 and CDR2 sequences are MNHEY and SVGAGI. Trimming pared 6 bases from V and 0 bases from J, leaving 9 bases between. CDR3 length: 15 amino acids. The CDR3, as DNA: TGTGCCAGCAGCCTCAGTCTCTCTGGGGCCAACGTCCTGACTTTC. It encodes CASSLSLSGANVLTF.

The chain links TRBV27 to TRBJ2-1; 8 nucleotides match TRBD1. Trimming cost V 5 bases and J 6 bases; bases outside gene matches: 3. The CDR3 runs to 13 residues. Germline V CDR1 and CDR2: MNHEY, SMNVEV (reference sequence). CDR3 residues: CASSPGGANEQFF. CDR3 DNA: TGTGCCAGCAGTCCAGGGGGCGCCAATGAGCAGTTCTTC.

V gene TRBV30 combines with J gene TRBJ2-2; 8 bases line up with TRBD2. CDR3 length: 14 residues. V was pared by 5 bases and J by 5 bases, with 7 bases of the junction left unmatched. CDR1 and CDR2 (germline): GTSNPN, SVGIG (reference sequence). The CDR3 coding sequence is TGTGCCTGGTTAGCGGGAAGTCGGACCGGGGAGCTGTTTTTT. Translating it yields CAWLAGSRTGELFF.

The rearrangement links TRBV7-2 to TRBJ2-3; possibly TRBD2 for D (6 bases). The CDR3 has 14 amino acids. V was cut by 2 bases and J by 5 bases, with 11 bases left in between. Germline V lookup: CDR1 SGHTA, CDR2 FQGNSA. The CDR3 region has the DNA TGTGCCAGCAGCTTAAACCCGGGAGTAGATACGCAGTATTTT. Its protein product is CASSLNPGVDTQYF.

The rearrangement uses TRBV18 and TRBJ1-3; unclear D gene. V lost 4 bases to trimming and J lost 0 bases, with 13 bases between them. CDR1 and CDR2 (germline): KGHSH, LQKENI. The CDR3 consists of 16 residues. The CDR3 DNA follows: TGTGCCAGCTCACGTGGGCCCACGAACTCTGGAAACACCATATATTTT. It is translated as CASSRGPTNSGNTIYF.

The chain employs TRBV14 and TRBJ1-5; TRBD1 agrees at 7 bases. The CDR3 length is 14 residues. V was clipped by 4 bases and J by 7 bases; unmatched bases: 7. Germline assignment: CDR1 SGHDN and CDR2 FVKESK. In DNA, the CDR3 is TGTGCCAGCAGCCCCAAGGGGGCAGCCCAGCCCCAGCATTTT. Translating gives CASSPKGAAQPQHF.

The chain employs TRBV6-5 and TRBJ2-5; 9 bases fit TRBD1. The J call is uncertain, as TRBJ2-7 better fits the DNA end. Germline lookup yields CDR1 MNHEY and CDR2 SVGAGI. The CDR3 loop spans 14 amino acids. This CDR3 reads CASRAGTGPYEQYF. DNA of the CDR3: TGTGCCAGCAGGGCCGGGACAGGGCCCTACGAGCAGTACTTC.

This clone was detected only a few times. The chain employs TRBV11-2 and TRBJ1-2; TRBD1 might be the D (5 bases). V was shortened by 2 bases and J by 3 bases, with 10 bases between the two germline ends. Germline assignment: CDR1 SGHAT and CDR2 FQNNGV. The CDR3 runs to 14 residues. The DNA for the CDR3 is TGTGCCAGCAGCTTAACAAGGGGCGACTATGGCTACACCTTC. It codes for CASSLTRGDYGYTF. The variable domain in full, with the rest retrieved from reference TRBV11-2 and TRBJ1-2, is EAGVAQSPRYKIIEKRQSVAFWCNPISGHATLYWYQQILGQGPKLLIQFQNNGVVDDSQLPKDRFSAERLKGVDSTLKIQPAKLEDSAVYLCASSLTRGDYGYTFGSGTRLTVV.

The chain uses TRBV7-9 and TRBJ1-3, with unresolved D. Trimming took off 6 bases at V and 0 bases at J, with 9 bases between the two ends. Germline V gene sequence: CDR1 SEHNR, CDR2 FQNEAQ (reference sequence). The CDR3 is 14 amino acids. The CDR3 sequence: CASSFMASGNTIYF. The CDR3 DNA sequence: TGTGCCAGCAGTTTTATGGCCTCTGGAAACACCATATATTTT.

J is TRBJ2-1 and V is TRBV4-1; 10 bases map to TRBD2. J was trimmed by 7 bases and V by 4 bases; bases with no gene match: 13. Per the germline V gene, CDR1 is MGHRA and CDR2 is YSYEKL. The CDR3 extends over 17 amino acids. In nucleotides, the CDR3 is TGCGCCAGCAGCCTGGCCGGAGCGGGAGGGTCCACGAATGAGCAGTTCTTC. As protein: CASSLAGAGGSTNEQFF.

The rearrangement uses TRBV19 and TRBJ2-3, with 9 bases identical to TRBD2. Germline CDR1 and CDR2: LNHDA and SQIVND (reference sequence). V lost 8 bases to trimming and J lost 1 base; unmatched junction nucleotides: 4. The CDR3 covers 14 residues. The CDR3 loop is CASGPSGGTDTQYF. In DNA, the CDR3 is TGTGCCAGTGGGCCTAGCGGGGGCACAGATACGCAGTATTTT.

This chain joins TRBV19 and TRBJ2-3, with 9 bases that match TRBD2. V lost 2 bases to trimming and J lost 7 bases; unmatched junction nucleotides: 4. Germline V gives CDR1 LNHDA, CDR2 SQIVND (reference sequence). This CDR3 is built from 14 residues. The CDR3 DNA is TGTGCCAGTAGTATACGAGCGGGGGGCTATACGCAGTATTTT. Protein: CASSIRAGGYTQYF.

CDR3 sequence (DNA): TGTGCCAGCACTTACCACACGGGACAGCAAGAGACCCAGTACTTC. It specifies CASTYHTGQQETQYF. The chain links TRBV5-7 to TRBJ2-5, with 7 bases matching TRBD1. TRBV5-7 is placed among ORFs of uncertain function. The trim removed 6 bases at V and 2 bases at J, leaving 10 bases unmatched. The CDR3 has 15 residues.

This chain uses TRBV5-1 with TRBJ2-2; D may be TRBD2 (6 bases). Trimming left V 4 bases short and J 0 bases short, with 13 bases between. The CDR3 is made up of 16 amino acids. The germline V gene has CDR1 SGHRS and CDR2 YFSETQ. The CDR3 spells CASSLLREANTGELFF. The CDR3 DNA reads TGCGCCAGCAGCCTCTTGAGGGAGGCGAACACCGGGGAGCTGTTTTTT. Full variable domain (missing parts from reference TRBV5-1 and TRBJ2-2): KAGVTQTPRYLIKTRGQQVTLSCSPISGHRSVSWYQQTPGQGLQFLFEYFSETQRNKGNFPGRFSGRQFSNSRSEMNVSTLELGDSALYLCASSLLREANTGELFFGEGSRLTVL.

CDR3: CASSVRDRENSPLHF. CDR3 in DNA: TGTGCCAGCAGCGTCCGGGACAGGGAGAATTCACCCCTCCACTTT. V gene TRBV4-2 combines with J gene TRBJ1-6; 9 positions agree with TRBD1. The CDR3 length is 15 residues. The germline V gene has CDR1 LGHNA and CDR2 YNFKEQ. J was trimmed by 7 bases and V by 5 bases; bases with no gene match: 6.

The rearrangement uses TRBV15 and TRBJ1-5; D gene ambiguous. Trimming cost V 3 bases and J 6 bases, with 6 bases left between them. The CDR3 sequence is 12 residues long. Germline V lookup: CDR1 LNHNV, CDR2 YYDKDF (reference sequence). CDR3 in DNA: TGTGCCACCAGCAGTCCTAGTCAGCCCCAGCATTTT. Translated: CATSSPSQPQHF.

The CDR3 reads CATERRTGGFSNQPQHF. DNA for the CDR3: TGTGCCACCGAGCGGCGGACAGGGGGGTTTAGCAATCAGCCCCAGCATTTT. The chain employs TRBV28 and TRBJ1-5; 10 bases fit TRBD1. V lost 10 bases to trimming and J lost 0 bases; unmatched junction nucleotides: 12. This CDR3 region has 17 residues. Germline CDR1 is MDHEN and CDR2 is SYDVKM.

V usage is TRBV7-2 and J usage is TRBJ1-6; D is unclear. CDR1 is SGHTA, CDR2 FQGNSA, per germline. The ends were cut back, 4 bases at V and 7 bases at J, with 8 bases in the middle. The length of the CDR3 is 13 residues. In DNA form, the CDR3 reads TGTGCCAGCAGCTCCTATCCGAATTCACCCCTCCACTTT. The encoded protein is CASSSYPNSPLHF.

The chain is built from TRBV4-1 and TRBJ2-3; D perhaps matches TRBD1 (6 bases). Between the trimmed V and J ends, which lost 3 bases and 6 bases, there was a span of 19 bases. This CDR3 has 16 residues. Germline V lookup: CDR1 MGHRA, CDR2 YSYEKL. CDR3 nucleotides: TGCGCCAGCAGCCAGAAACAGGGTATTCTATCCGATACGCAGTATTTT. This translates into CASSQKQGILSDTQYF.